What follows describes a single T cell receptor beta chain. What it binds is unknown. Samples each had at least 5.5 micrograms of total RNA extracted. These data belong to a study of blood T cells in healthy people across ages. Primers used in a second PCR of roughly 6 to 11 cycles were a sample-barcoded 5' primer and a J-beta primer mix. Unique molecular identifiers of 12 random nucleotides labeled each cDNA. TCRdb reprocessed the 5' RACE reads with MiXCR, giving one entry per CDR3 protein. Counted here are hundreds of thousands of distinct CDR3 sequences, about 30% occurring once; the ten biggest clones make up 15% to 19%. Study results and limitations: As naive T cell percentage varied, TCR beta diversity correlated strongly with it.

V lost 0 bases, J lost 3 bases, and 5 bases stayed unmatched. CDR1 and CDR2 from the germline V gene are SGHKS and YYEKEE (reference sequence). The CDR3 consists of 15 residues. The origin of this receptor is an elderly woman in good health. Sequencing was done on a sample of blood. The chain has TRBV5-5 and TRBJ1-1; 7 nucleotides line up with TRBD1. The CDR3 region has the DNA TGTGCCAGCAGCTTGGCCCGGGACAGATACACTGAAGCTTTCTTT. Its translation: CASSLARDRYTEAFF. The full variable domain, its missing parts supplied by reference TRBV5-5 and TRBJ1-1, is DAGVTQSPTHLIKTRGQQVTLRCSPISGHKSVSWYQQVLGQGPQFIFQYYEKEERGRGNFPDRFSARQFPNYSSELNVNALLLGDSALYLCASSLARDRYTEAFFGQGTRLTVV.